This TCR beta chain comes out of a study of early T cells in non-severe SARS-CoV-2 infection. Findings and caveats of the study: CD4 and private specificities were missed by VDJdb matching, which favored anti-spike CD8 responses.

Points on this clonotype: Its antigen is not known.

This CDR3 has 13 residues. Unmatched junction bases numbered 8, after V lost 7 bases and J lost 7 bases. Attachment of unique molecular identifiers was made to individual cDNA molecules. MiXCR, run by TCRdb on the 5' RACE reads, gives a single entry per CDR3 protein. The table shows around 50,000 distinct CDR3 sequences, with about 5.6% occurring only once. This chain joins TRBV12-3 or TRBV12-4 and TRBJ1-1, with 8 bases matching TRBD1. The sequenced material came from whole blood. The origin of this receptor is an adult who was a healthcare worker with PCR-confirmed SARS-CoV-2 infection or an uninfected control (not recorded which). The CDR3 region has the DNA TGTGCCAGCACCTTTCCGACAGGGGTTGAAGCTTTCTTT. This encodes CASTFPTGVEAFF.